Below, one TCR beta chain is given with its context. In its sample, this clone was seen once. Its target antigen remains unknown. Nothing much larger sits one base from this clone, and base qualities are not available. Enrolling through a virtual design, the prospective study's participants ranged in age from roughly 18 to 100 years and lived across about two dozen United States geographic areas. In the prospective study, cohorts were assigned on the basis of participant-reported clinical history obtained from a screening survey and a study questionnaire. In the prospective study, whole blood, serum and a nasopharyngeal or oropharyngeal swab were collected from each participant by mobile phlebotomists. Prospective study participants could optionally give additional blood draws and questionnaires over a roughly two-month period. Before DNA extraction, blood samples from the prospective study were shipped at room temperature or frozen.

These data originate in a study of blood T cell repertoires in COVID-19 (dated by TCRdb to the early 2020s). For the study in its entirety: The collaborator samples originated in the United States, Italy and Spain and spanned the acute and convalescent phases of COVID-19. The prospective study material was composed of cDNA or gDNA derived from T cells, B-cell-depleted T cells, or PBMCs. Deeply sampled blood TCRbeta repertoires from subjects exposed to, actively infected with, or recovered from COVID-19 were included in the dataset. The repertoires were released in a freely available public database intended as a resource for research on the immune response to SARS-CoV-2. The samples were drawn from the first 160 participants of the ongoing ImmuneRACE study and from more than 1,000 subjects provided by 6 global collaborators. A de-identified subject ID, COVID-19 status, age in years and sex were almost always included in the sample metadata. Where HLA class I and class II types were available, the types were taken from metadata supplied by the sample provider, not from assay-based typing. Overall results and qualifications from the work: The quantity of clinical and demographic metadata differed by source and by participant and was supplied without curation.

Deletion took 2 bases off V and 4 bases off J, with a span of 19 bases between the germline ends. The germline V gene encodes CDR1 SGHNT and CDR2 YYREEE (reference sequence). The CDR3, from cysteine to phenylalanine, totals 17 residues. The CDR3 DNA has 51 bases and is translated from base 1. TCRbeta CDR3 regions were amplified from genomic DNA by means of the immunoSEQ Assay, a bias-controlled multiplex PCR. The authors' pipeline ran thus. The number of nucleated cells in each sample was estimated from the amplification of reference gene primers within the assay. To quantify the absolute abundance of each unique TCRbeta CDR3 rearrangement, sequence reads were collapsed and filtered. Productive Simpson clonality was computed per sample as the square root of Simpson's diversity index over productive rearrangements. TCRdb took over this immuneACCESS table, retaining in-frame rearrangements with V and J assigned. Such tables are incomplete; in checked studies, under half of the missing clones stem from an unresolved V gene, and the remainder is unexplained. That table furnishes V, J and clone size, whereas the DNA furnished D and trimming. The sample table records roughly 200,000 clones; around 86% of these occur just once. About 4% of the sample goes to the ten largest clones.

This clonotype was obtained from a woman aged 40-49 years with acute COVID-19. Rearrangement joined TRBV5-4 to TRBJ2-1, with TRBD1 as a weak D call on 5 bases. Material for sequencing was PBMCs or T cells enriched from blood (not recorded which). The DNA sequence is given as TGTGCCAGCAGCTTCGCCCGGGCCACAGGTCGATACAATGAGCAGTTCTTC. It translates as CASSFARATGRYNEQFF.